Listed below are T cell receptor beta chains from one sample, sequenced in a study of blood T cell repertoires in COVID-19. TCRdb keeps only in-frame clones here, not all; method: immunoSEQ multiplex PCR. This repertoire shows over 50,000 clones, more than 70% found once; its top ten account for around 16%. The sample was peripheral blood. Receptors were obtained from a man aged 60 to 75 with COVID-19, enrolled during active disease. Both conserved end residues are part of each CDR3. The D gene is left open where the match is weak. Not every row has a clone size; where given, it reads once, few, many or a size class.

>TRBV7-9|TRBJ2-3|.|TRBD2
TGTGCCAGCAGCTTACGGAGCGTGGAGCGGGAGTTTACGAAAGATACGCAGTATTTT
CASSLRSVEREFTKDTQYF
>TRBV6-5|TRBJ1-3|.|.
TGTGCCAGCAGTTACTCGTATAGCCTCTCTGGAAACACCATATATTTT
CASSYSYSLSGNTIYF
>TRBV3-1/TRBV3-2|TRBJ2-2|.|.
TGTGCCAGCAGCCGACAGGTCCATCGAAGCGGCACCGGGGAGCTGTTTTTT
CASSRQVHRSGTGELFF
>TRBV19|TRBJ1-5|.|.
TGTGCCAGTAGTATATTATCCGCGACCGACAGTAACAATCAGCCCCAGCATTTT
CASSILSATDSNNQPQHF
>TRBV5-4|TRBJ2-7|.|TRBD2
TGTGCCAGCAGCTCGACAACTAGCGGGGGTACCTACGAGCAGTACTTC
CASSSTTSGGTYEQYF
>TRBV7-9|TRBJ1-1|.|.
TGTGCCAGCAGCTTCCTCACTGAAGCTTTCTTT
CASSFLTEAFF
>TRBV28|TRBJ1-1|.|.
TGTGCCAGCAGTTTATACTCGGGCGGGGAAGCTTTCTTT
CASSLYSGGEAFF
>TRBV30|TRBJ2-5|.|.
TGTGCCTGGAGTGTATGGCGGGGGCCGTCACAAGAGACCCAGTACTTC
CAWSVWRGPSQETQYF
>TRBV7-6|TRBJ2-5|.|TRBD1
TGTGCCAGCAGCTTTCGTTTTCTATCAGTGGCCCCACCGGACAGGGGGGAGACCCAGTACTTC
CASSFRFLSVAPPDRGETQYF
>TRBV5-1|TRBJ2-1|.|.
TGCGCCAGCAGCTTGAATAGCCCCAGCAGGGATGAGCAGTTCTTC
CASSLNSPSRDEQFF
>TRBV2|TRBJ1-1|.|TRBD1
TGTGCCAGCAGAGACAGGGGCCCTGAAGCTTTCTTT
CASRDRGPEAFF
>TRBV10-1|TRBJ1-5|few|TRBD1
TGCGCCAGCAGAGCGGACAGGTATAGCAATCAGCCCCAGCATTTT
CASRADRYSNQPQHF
>TRBV29-1|TRBJ2-4|once|.
TGCAGCGTTGAACCGGGACATGAAGCCAAAAACATTCAGTACTTC
CSVEPGHEAKNIQYF
>TRBV21-1|TRBJ2-5|.|.
TGTGCCAGCAGCAAAGCGCTCCCCATTTCCTCAAAGTCCCAGTTAGAGACCCAGTACTTC
CASSKALPISSKSQLETQYF
>TRBV29-1|TRBJ2-1|.|TRBD1
TGCAGCGGATCTCGGCTGCAGGGGGTTTCGTCGGTGCAGTTCTTC
CSGSRLQGVSSVQFF
>TRBV6-5|TRBJ1-1|once|.
TGTGCCAGCAGAGCAGAAGGGACAAGACTTGAAGCTTTCTTT
CASRAEGTRLEAFF
>TRBV10-1|TRBJ1-1|few|.
TGCGCCAGCAGTGTTAACATGAACACTGAAGCTTTCTTT
CASSVNMNTEAFF
>TRBV11-2|TRBJ2-2|.|.
TGTGCCAGCAGCTTAGGGGTTCCCAGGGCCGGGGAGCTGTTTTTT
CASSLGVPRAGELFF
>TRBV9|TRBJ1-6|.|TRBD1
TGTGCCAGCAGCGAGGGACAGGTTAATTCACCCCTCCACTTT
CASSEGQVNSPLHF
>TRBV6-5|TRBJ2-7|.|.
TGTGCCAGCAGTTACTCGAGTGTCTACGAGCAGTACTTC
CASSYSSVYEQYF
>TRBV4-1|TRBJ2-4|.|TRBD2
TGCGCCAGCAGCCATCCGGGACTAGCGGGGGGGCCAGACAAAAACATTCAGTACTTC
CASSHPGLAGGPDKNIQYF
>TRBV7-9|TRBJ2-3|.|.
TGTGCCAGCAGCTTCGGGGAAGTTACAGATACGCAGTATTTT
CASSFGEVTDTQYF
>TRBV2|TRBJ1-5|.|TRBD1
TGTGCCAGCAGGCCCGGGACAGGGGGGTTTAGCAATCAGCCCCAGCATTTT
CASRPGTGGFSNQPQHF
>TRBV5-4|TRBJ2-7|.|TRBD1
TGTGCCAGCAGCTTACGGCGGGACAGGTTCCTAGGGCGTCGGGAGCAGTACTTC
CASSLRRDRFLGRREQYF
>TRBV28|TRBJ2-6|.|.
TGTGCCAGCAGACGAGAACGCGTACAGGATCTCAACGTCCTGACTTTC
CASRRERVQDLNVLTF